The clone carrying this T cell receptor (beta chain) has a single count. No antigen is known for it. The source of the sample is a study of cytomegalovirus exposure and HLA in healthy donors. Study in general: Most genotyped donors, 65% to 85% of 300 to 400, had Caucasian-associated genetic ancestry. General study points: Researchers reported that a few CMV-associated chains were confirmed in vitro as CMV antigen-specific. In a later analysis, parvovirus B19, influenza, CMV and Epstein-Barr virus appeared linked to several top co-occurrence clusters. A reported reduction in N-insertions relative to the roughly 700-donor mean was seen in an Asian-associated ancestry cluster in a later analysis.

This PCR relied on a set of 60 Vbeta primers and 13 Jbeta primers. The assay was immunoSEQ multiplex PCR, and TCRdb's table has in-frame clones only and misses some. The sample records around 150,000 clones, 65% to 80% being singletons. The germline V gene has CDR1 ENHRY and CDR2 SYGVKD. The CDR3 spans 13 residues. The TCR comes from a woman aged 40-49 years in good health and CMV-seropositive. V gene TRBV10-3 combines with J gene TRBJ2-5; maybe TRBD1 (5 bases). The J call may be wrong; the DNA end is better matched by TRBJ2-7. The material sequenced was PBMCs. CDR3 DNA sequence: TGTGCCATCAGTATAGAAGGGGCCTACGAGCAGTACTTC. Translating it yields CAISIEGAYEQYF.